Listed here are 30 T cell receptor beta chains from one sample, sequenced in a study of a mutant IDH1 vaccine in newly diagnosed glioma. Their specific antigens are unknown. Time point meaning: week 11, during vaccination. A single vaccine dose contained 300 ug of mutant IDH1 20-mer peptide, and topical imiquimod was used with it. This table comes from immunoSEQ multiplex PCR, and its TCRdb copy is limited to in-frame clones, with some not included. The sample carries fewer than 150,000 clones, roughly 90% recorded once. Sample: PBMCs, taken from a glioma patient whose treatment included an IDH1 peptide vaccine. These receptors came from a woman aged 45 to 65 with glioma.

The CDR3 DNA reads as TGTGCCAGCAGTTACTCGAACGGGGGCGCCGAGCAGTACTTC. Amino acids: CASSYSNGGAEQYF. The chain links TRBV6-6 to TRBJ2-7; tentatively, D is TRBD1 or TRBD2 (6 bases each). V lost 0 bases, J lost 6 bases, and 12 bases lay in between. CDR1 MNHNY and CDR2 SVGAGI come from the germline V gene (reference sequence). The CDR3 extends over 14 amino acids.

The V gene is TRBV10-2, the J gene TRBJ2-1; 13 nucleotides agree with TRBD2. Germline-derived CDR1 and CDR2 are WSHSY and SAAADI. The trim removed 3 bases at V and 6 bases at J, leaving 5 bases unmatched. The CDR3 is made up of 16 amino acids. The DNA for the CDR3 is TGCGCCAGCAGTGACTATACTAGCGGGAGGGCCAATGAGCAGTTCTTC. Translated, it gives CASSDYTSGRANEQFF.

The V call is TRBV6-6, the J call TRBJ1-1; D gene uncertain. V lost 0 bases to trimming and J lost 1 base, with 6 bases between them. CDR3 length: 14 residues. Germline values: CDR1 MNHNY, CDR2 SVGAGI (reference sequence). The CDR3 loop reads CASSYSSPNTEAFF. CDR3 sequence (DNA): TGTGCCAGCAGTTACTCTAGTCCGAACACTGAAGCTTTCTTT.

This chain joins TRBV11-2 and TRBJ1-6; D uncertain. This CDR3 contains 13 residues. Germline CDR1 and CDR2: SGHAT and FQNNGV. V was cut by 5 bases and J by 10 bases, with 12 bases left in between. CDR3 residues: CASSPRYESPLHF. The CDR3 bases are TGTGCCAGCAGCCCCCGGTACGAATCACCCCTCCACTTT.

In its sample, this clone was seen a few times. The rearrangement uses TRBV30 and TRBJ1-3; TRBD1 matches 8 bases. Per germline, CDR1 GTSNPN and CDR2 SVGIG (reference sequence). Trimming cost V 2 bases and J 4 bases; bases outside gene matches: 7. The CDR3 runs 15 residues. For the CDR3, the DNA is TGTGCCTGGAGTTGGACAGGGAATACCGGAAACACCATATATTTT. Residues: CAWSWTGNTGNTIYF.

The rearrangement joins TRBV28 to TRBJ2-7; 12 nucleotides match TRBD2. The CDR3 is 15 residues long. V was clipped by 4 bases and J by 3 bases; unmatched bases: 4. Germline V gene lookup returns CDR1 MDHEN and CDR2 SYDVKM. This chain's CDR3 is CASSSGLAGLYEQYF. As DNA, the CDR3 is TGTGCCAGCAGTTCTGGACTAGCGGGGCTCTACGAGCAGTACTTC.

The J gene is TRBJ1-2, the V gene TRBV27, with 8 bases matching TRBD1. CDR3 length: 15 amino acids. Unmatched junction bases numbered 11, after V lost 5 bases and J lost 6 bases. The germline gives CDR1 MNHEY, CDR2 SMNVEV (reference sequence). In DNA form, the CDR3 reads TGTGCCAGCAGTCACGGACAGGGATTCATTCATGGCTACACCTTC. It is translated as CASSHGQGFIHGYTF.

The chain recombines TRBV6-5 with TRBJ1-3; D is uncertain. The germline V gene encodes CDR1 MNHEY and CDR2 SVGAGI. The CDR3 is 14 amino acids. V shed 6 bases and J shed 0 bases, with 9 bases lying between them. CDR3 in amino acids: CASRAKYSGNTIYF. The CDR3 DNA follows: TGTGCCAGCAGGGCGAAGTACTCTGGAAACACCATATATTTT.

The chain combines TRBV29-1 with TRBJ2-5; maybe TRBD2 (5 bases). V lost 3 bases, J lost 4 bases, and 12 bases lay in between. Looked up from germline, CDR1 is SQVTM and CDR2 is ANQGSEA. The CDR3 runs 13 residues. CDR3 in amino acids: CSVEGLGRETQYF. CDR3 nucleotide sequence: TGCAGCGTTGAGGGTCTGGGGAGAGAGACCCAGTACTTC.

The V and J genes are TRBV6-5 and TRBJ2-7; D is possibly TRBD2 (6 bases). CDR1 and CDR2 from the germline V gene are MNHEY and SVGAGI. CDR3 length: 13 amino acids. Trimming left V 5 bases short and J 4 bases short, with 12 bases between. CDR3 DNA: TGTGCCAGCAGTGAGGGGACTCCATACGAGCAGTACTTC. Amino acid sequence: CASSEGTPYEQYF.

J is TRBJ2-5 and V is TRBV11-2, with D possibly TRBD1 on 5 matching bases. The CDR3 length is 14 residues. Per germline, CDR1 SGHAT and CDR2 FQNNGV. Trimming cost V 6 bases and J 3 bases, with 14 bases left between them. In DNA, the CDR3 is TGTGCCAGCAGTAGGTTGACAGTCAAAGAGACCCAGTACTTC. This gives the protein CASSRLTVKETQYF.

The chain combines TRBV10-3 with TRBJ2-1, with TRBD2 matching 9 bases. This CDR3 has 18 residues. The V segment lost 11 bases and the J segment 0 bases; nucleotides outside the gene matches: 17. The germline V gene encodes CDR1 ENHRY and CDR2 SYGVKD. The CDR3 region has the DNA TGTGCCGCCGGGGGGCTTAGCGGGAGTAAGAGCTCCTACAATGAGCAGTTCTTC. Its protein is CAAGGLSGSKSSYNEQFF.

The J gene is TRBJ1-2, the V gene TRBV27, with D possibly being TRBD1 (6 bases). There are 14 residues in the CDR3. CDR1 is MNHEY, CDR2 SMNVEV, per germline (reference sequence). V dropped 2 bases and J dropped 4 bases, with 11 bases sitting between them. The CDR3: CASSLGGGVYGYTF. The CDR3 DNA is TGTGCCAGCAGTTTAGGAGGGGGGGTCTATGGCTACACCTTC.

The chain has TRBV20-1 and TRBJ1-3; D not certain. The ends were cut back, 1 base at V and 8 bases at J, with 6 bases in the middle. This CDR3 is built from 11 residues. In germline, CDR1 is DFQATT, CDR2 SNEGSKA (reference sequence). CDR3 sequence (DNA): TGCAGTGCTAGAGTCCTTGACACCATATATTTT. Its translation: CSARVLDTIYF.

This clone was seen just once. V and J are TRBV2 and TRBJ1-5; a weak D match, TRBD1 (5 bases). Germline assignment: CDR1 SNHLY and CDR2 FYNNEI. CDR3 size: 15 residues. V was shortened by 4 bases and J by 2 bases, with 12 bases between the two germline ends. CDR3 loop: CASSGDSGGNQPQHF. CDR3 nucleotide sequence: TGTGCCAGCAGTGGAGACAGCGGCGGCAATCAGCCCCAGCATTTT.

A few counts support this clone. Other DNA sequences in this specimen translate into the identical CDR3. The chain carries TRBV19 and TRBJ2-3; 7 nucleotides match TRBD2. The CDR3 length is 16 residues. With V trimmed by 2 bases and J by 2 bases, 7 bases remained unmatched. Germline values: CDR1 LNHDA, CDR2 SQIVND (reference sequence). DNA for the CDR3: TGTGCCAGTAGTATACGGGTTAGCGGGCCCACAGATACGCAGTATTTT. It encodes CASSIRVSGPTDTQYF.

The CDR3 protein is CASSEFSGQGMTDTQYF. DNA of the CDR3: TGTGCCAGCAGTGAATTCTCGGGCCAGGGGATGACAGATACGCAGTATTTT. This rearrangement joins TRBV25-1 to TRBJ2-3; a possible D gene is TRBD1 (6 bases). Germline V gene lookup returns CDR1 MGHDK and CDR2 SYGVNS. CDR3 length equals 17 residues. V lost 1 base and J lost 3, with 17 bases in between.

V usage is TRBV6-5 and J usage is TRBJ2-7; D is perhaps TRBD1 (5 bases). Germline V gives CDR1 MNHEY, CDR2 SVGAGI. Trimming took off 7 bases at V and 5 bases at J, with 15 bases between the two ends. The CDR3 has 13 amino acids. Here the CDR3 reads CASTTDITHEQYF. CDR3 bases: TGTGCCAGCACCACGGACATCACTCACGAGCAGTACTTC.

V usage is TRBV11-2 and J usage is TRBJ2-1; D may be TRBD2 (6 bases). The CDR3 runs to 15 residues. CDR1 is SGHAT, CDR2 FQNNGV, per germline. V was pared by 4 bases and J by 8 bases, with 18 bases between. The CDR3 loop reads CASSSGEVAADEQFF. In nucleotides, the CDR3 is TGTGCCAGCAGCTCCGGGGAGGTAGCCGCGGATGAGCAGTTCTTC. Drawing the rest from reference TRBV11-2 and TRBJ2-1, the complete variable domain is EAGVAQSPRYKIIEKRQSVAFWCNPISGHATLYWYQQILGQGPKLLIQFQNNGVVDDSQLPKDRFSAERLKGVDSTLKIQPAKLEDSAVYLCASSSGEVAADEQFFGPGTRLTVL.

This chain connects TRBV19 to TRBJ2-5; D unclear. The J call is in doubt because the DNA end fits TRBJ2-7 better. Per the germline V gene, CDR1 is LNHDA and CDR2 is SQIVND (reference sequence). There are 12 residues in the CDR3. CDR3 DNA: TGTGCCAGTAGTCGAGGCCGTTACGAGCAGTACTTC. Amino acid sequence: CASSRGRYEQYF.

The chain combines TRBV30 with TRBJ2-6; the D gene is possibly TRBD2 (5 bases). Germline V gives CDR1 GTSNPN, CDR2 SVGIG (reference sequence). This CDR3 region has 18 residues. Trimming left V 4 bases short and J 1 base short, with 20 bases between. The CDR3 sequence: CAWIQDSRKVSGANVLTF. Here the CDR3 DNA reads TGTGCCTGGATCCAGGACTCCCGAAAAGTGTCTGGGGCCAACGTCCTGACTTTC.

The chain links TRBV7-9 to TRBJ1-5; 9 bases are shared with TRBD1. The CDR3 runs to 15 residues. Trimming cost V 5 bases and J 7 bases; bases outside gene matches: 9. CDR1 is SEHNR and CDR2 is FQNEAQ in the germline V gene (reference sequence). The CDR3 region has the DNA TGTGCCAGCAGCACACAGGGGGCGCCTCGGCAGCCCCAGCATTTT. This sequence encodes CASSTQGAPRQPQHF.

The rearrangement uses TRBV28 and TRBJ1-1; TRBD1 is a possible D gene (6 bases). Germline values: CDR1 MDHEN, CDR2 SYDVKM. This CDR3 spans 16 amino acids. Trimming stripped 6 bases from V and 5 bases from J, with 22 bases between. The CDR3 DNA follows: TGTGCCAGCAGCCCTGGGGGCAGGCTACGAACGACTGAAGCTTTCTTT. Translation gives CASSPGGRLRTTEAFF.

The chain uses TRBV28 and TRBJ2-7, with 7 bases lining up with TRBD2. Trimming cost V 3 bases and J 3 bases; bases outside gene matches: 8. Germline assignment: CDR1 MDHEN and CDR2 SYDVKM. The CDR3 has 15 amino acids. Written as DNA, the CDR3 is TGTGCCAGCAGTTTTAAAATCAGGGAGGGCTACGAGCAGTACTTC. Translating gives CASSFKIREGYEQYF. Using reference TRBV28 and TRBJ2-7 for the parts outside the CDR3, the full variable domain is DVKVTQSSRYLVKRTGEKVFLECVQDMDHENMFWYRQDPGLGLRLIYFSYDVKMKEKGDIPEGYSVSREKKERFSLILESASTNQTSMYLCASSFKIREGYEQYFGPGTRLTVT.

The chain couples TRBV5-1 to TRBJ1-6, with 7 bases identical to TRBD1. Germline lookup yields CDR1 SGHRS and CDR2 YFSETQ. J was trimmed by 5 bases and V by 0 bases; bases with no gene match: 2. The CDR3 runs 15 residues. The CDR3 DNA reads TGCGCCAGCAGCTTGGAAGGGGGCGATAATTCACCCCTCCACTTT. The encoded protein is CASSLEGGDNSPLHF.

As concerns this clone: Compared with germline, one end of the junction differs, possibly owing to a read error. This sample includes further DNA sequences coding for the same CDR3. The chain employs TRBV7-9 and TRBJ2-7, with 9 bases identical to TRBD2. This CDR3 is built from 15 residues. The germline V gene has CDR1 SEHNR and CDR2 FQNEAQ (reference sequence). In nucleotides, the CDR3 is TGCGCCAGCAGCACTGGGACTAGCAGAATCTACGAGCAGTACTTC. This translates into CASSTGTSRIYEQYF.

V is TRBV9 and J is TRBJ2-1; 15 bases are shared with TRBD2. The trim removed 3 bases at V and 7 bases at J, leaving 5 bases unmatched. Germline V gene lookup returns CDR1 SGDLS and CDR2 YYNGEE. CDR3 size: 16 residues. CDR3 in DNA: TGTGCCAGCAGCGCGGCGGGACTAGCGGGAGGAAATGAGCAGTTCTTC. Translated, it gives CASSAAGLAGGNEQFF.

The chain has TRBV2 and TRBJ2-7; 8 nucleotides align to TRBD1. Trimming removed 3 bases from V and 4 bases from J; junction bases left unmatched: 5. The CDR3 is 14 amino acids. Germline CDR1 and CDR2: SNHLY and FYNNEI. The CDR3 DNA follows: TGTGCCAGCAGTGATATGGGACAGGAGTACGAGCAGTACTTC. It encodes CASSDMGQEYEQYF.

The CDR3 nucleotides are TGTGCCAGCAGCGTAGCTGACGGCTACTACGAGCAGTACTTC. Translated: CASSVADGYYEQYF. The chain recombines TRBV9 with TRBJ2-7; D is unresolved. CDR1 SGDLS and CDR2 YYNGEE come from the germline V gene. This CDR3 comprises 14 residues. V was cut by 0 bases and J by 3 bases, with 10 bases left in between.

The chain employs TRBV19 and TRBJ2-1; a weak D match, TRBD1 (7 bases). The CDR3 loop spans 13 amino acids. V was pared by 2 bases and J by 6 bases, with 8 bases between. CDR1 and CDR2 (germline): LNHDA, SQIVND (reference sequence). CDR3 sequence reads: CASSIQGGNEQFF. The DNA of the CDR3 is TGTGCCAGTAGTATACAGGGGGGCAATGAGCAGTTCTTC.